Shown below are 26 T cell receptor beta chains from a single sample sequenced in a study of blood T cell repertoires in COVID-19. The protocol was immunoSEQ multiplex PCR, while the TCRdb copy is restricted to in-frame clones and leaves out a portion. Found here are a few hundred thousand clones, around nine tenths of them singletons; the top ten hold roughly 7.3%. What was sequenced was peripheral blood. These receptors came from a woman aged 25 to 45 with COVID-19, enrolled during active disease.

V is TRBV5-1 and J is TRBJ1-6, with a possible D match to TRBD1 (6 bases). Deletions cut 3 bases from V and 7 bases from J, with 14 bases between. CDR3 size: 15 residues. The V gene's germline CDR1 is SGHRS and CDR2 YFSETQ. The CDR3 coding sequence is TGCGCCAGCAGCTCAACGGGGACAAGGAATTCACCCCTCCACTTT. Residues: CASSSTGTRNSPLHF.

The gene calls are TRBV5-1 and TRBJ2-7; D call uncertain. The CDR3 runs to 13 residues. CDR1 and CDR2 (germline): SGHRS, YFSETQ. Trimming pared 0 bases from V and 4 bases from J, leaving 8 bases between. The CDR3 loop reads CASSLVPVYEQYF. In DNA, the CDR3 is TGCGCCAGCAGCTTGGTGCCGGTTTACGAGCAGTACTTC. Full variable domain (rest looked up from reference TRBV5-1 and TRBJ2-7): KAGVTQTPRYLIKTRGQQVTLSCSPISGHRSVSWYQQTPGQGLQFLFEYFSETQRNKGNFPGRFSGRQFSNSRSEMNVSTLELGDSALYLCASSLVPVYEQYFGPGTRLTVT.

The chain couples TRBV12-5 to TRBJ2-1, with 7 bases aligning to TRBD1. The CDR3 length is 15 residues. Germline V gene sequence: CDR1 LGHNT, CDR2 FRNRAP. With V trimmed by 1 base and J by 8 bases, 8 bases remained unmatched. The CDR3 region has the DNA TGTGCTAGTGGTTTGGAGCGACAGGGCGGGCATGAGCAGTTCTTC. Protein sequence: CASGLERQGGHEQFF. The full variable domain, its missing parts supplied by reference TRBV12-5 and TRBJ2-1, is DARVTQTPRHKVTEMGQEVTMRCQPILGHNTVFWYRQTMMQGLELLAYFRNRAPLDDSGMPKDRFSAEMPDATLATLKIQPSEPRDSAVYFCASGLERQGGHEQFFGPGTRLTVL.

The V call is TRBV4-3, the J call TRBJ1-4; D is ambiguous. With 2 bases removed from V and 7 bases from J, the gap between germline ends came to 14 bases. CDR1 and CDR2 from the germline V gene are LGHNA and YSLEER. The CDR3 extends over 15 amino acids. The CDR3 loop is CASSQTTEDGEKLFF. DNA of the CDR3: TGCGCCAGCAGCCAAACGACTGAAGATGGTGAAAAACTGTTTTTT.

The chain employs TRBV7-5 and TRBJ1-1. TRBV7-5 is classified as a pseudogene. The length of the CDR3 is 14 residues. The CDR3 sequence: CVRSFGRSDTEAFF. The CDR3 coding sequence is TGTGTCAGAAGCTTCGGGAGATCGGACACTGAAGCTTTCTTT.

The CDR3: CASSTGAQGADTQYF. CDR3 bases: TGTGCCAGCAGCACTGGAGCTCAGGGGGCAGATACGCAGTATTTT. The chain couples TRBV28 to TRBJ2-3, with 7 positions matching TRBD1. Unmatched junction bases numbered 10, after V lost 6 bases and J lost 4 bases. This CDR3 contains 15 residues. Per germline, CDR1 MDHEN and CDR2 SYDVKM.

The chain couples TRBV10-3 to TRBJ1-1; D may be TRBD1 (5 bases). Trimming removed 4 bases from V and 7 bases from J, with 10 bases in between. Per the germline V gene, CDR1 is ENHRY and CDR2 is SYGVKD. This CDR3 spans 12 amino acids. CDR3 nucleotides: TGTGCCATCAGTGGCGCGGGGGGTGAAGCTTTCTTT. Its translation: CAISGAGGEAFF.

V usage is TRBV7-9 and J usage is TRBJ1-5, with a tentative D call TRBD1 (5 bases). Germline CDR1 is SEHNR and CDR2 is FQNEAQ (reference sequence). Trimming pared 1 base from V and 6 bases from J, leaving 13 bases between. The CDR3 consists of 15 residues. The CDR3 sequence: CASSLDTGGGQPQHF. The CDR3 bases are TGTGCCAGCAGCTTAGATACGGGGGGTGGTCAGCCCCAGCATTTT.

The rearrangement joins TRBV19 to TRBJ2-3; TRBD2 matches 9 bases. The CDR3 sequence is 14 residues long. The germline V gene has CDR1 LNHDA and CDR2 SQIVND (reference sequence). V gave up 8 bases and J gave up 4 bases; unmatched junction bases: 7. CDR3 in amino acids: CASALLAGSDTQYF. CDR3 coding DNA: TGTGCCAGTGCACTGCTAGCGGGGTCAGATACGCAGTATTTT.

The chain combines TRBV27 with TRBJ2-7, with TRBD1 as a possible D gene (5 bases). The V gene's germline CDR1 is MNHEY and CDR2 SMNVEV (reference sequence). Trimming shortened V by 8 bases and J by 6 bases, and 11 bases separated the two germline ends. This CDR3 is 11 amino acids long. CDR3 residues: CASADRGEQYF. The CDR3, as DNA: TGTGCCAGCGCGGATAGGGGCGAGCAGTACTTC.

The chain uses TRBV4-2 and TRBJ2-3, with 9 bases that match TRBD2. The germline V gene has CDR1 LGHNA and CDR2 YNFKEQ. The CDR3 runs to 20 residues. The J segment lost 6 bases and the V segment lost 0 bases, leaving 19 bases of the junction unmatched. The chain's CDR3 is CASSQEAVNVWLAGIDTQYF. The DNA of the CDR3 is TGTGCCAGCAGCCAAGAAGCAGTCAACGTCTGGCTAGCGGGGATTGATACGCAGTATTTT.

This chain uses TRBV7-2 with TRBJ2-1, with D hard to call. The length of the CDR3 is 15 residues. Looked up from germline, CDR1 is SGHTA and CDR2 is FQGNSA. Deletions cut 1 base from V and 3 bases from J, with 10 bases between. This CDR3 reads CASSLEASSYNEQFF. In DNA form, the CDR3 reads TGTGCCAGCAGCTTAGAAGCATCGAGCTACAATGAGCAGTTCTTC.

The chain combines TRBV9 with TRBJ1-1; maybe TRBD1 (5 bases). The V and J ends lost 4 bases and 8 bases respectively, with 15 bases between them. Germline values: CDR1 SGDLS, CDR2 YYNGEE. This CDR3 comprises 13 residues. The DNA for the CDR3 is TGTGCCAGCAGCCCCAGGACATTTTCGGAAGCTTTCTTT. It encodes CASSPRTFSEAFF.

This rearrangement joins TRBV9 to TRBJ1-3, with D unresolved. Germline V gene data show CDR1 as SGDLS and CDR2 as YYNGEE. V shed 5 bases and J shed 0 bases, with 12 bases lying between them. The CDR3 extends over 15 amino acids. DNA of the CDR3: TGTGCCAGCAGTGTGACGGGGAACTCTGGAAACACCATATATTTT. As protein: CASSVTGNSGNTIYF.

V usage is TRBV4-1 and J usage is TRBJ2-3; the D is unclear. This CDR3 has 13 amino acids. Germline CDR1 reads MGHRA; CDR2 reads YSYEKL. Between the trimmed V and J ends, which lost 1 base and 2 bases, there was a span of 4 bases. The CDR3 here is CASSQGLTDTQYF. CDR3 nucleotide sequence: TGCGCCAGCAGCCAAGGACTCACAGATACGCAGTATTTT.

V usage is TRBV12-3 or TRBV12-4 and J usage is TRBJ2-7, with 10 positions matching TRBD1. The CDR3 runs 13 residues. Trimming at V came to 5 bases and at J to 11 bases, leaving 9 bases not matched to a gene. CDR3 sequence: CASSIGRTGGKYF. DNA for the CDR3: TGTGCCAGCAGTATAGGTCGGACAGGGGGGAAGTACTTC.

The V and J genes are TRBV27 and TRBJ1-1; the D gene is possibly TRBD1 (6 bases). This CDR3 has 15 amino acids. The V end lost 6 bases, the J end lost 0 bases, and 14 bases lay between the germline ends. Germline CDR1 reads MNHEY; CDR2 reads SMNVEV (reference sequence). The CDR3 nucleotides are TGTGCCAGCAGCCGACGGACAGTTATGAACACTGAAGCTTTCTTT. It yields the protein CASSRRTVMNTEAFF.

This chain links TRBV5-4 with TRBJ1-3; TRBD1 aligns across 8 bases. The CDR3 consists of 15 residues. Germline CDR1 and CDR2: SGHNT and YYREEE (reference sequence). Unmatched junction bases numbered 7, after V lost 4 bases and J lost 4 bases. The CDR3 loop reads CASSRDRFGGNTIYF. The CDR3 DNA reads as TGTGCCAGCAGCCGGGACAGGTTCGGAGGAAACACCATATATTTT.

The chain joins TRBV30 to TRBJ2-7; D uncertain. V was clipped by 7 bases and J by 3 bases, with 13 bases between them. Germline V gives CDR1 GTSNPN, CDR2 SVGIG (reference sequence). The CDR3 runs 12 residues. The CDR3 DNA reads TGTGCCTACACGAGGAATAGCTACGAGCAGTACTTC. It encodes CAYTRNSYEQYF.

The table lists this clone with a few counts. The rearrangement uses TRBV2 and TRBJ2-7; TRBD1 matches at 7 bases. J was trimmed by 12 bases and V by 4 bases; bases with no gene match: 9. Germline V gives CDR1 SNHLY, CDR2 FYNNEI. The CDR3 is 12 amino acids. In DNA form, the CDR3 reads TGTGCCAGCAGTGGGGACAGCCGGCTAGGGTACTTC. Its protein product is CASSGDSRLGYF. Filled out from reference TRBV2 and TRBJ2-7, the complete variable domain reads EPEVTQTPSHQVTQMGQEVILRCVPISNHLYFYWYRQILGQKVEFLVSFYNNEISEKSEIFDDQFSVERPDGSNFTLKIRSTKLEDSAMYFCASSGDSRLGYFGPGTRLTVT.

This sequence joins TRBV7-9 and TRBJ1-2; D is unclear. This CDR3 is built from 13 residues. Germline V gene lookup returns CDR1 SEHNR and CDR2 FQNEAQ (reference sequence). The V end was cut by 2 bases, the J end by 5 bases, with 9 bases between. The CDR3 DNA reads TGTGCCAGCAGCTTATCAACCGAGTATGGCTACACCTTC. Amino acid sequence: CASSLSTEYGYTF.

The chain couples TRBV5-1 to TRBJ1-2; D might be TRBD1 (5 bases). Germline V gene data show CDR1 as SGHRS and CDR2 as YFSETQ. The V gene lost 2 bases and the J gene lost 6 bases, with 11 bases spanning the gap. This CDR3 contains 13 residues. The CDR3 is CASSFLQGDGYTF. In nucleotides, the CDR3 is TGCGCCAGCAGCTTTCTCCAGGGTGATGGCTACACCTTC.

This clone was counted a single time. The chain recombines TRBV19 with TRBJ2-2; no firm D call. The CDR3 covers 14 residues. Germline-derived CDR1 and CDR2 are LNHDA and SQIVND (reference sequence). Deletions cut 3 bases from V and 4 bases from J, with 9 bases between. The CDR3 DNA follows: TGTGCCAGTAGTATCTCCGGTCGCACCGGGGAGCTGTTTTTT. Its protein product is CASSISGRTGELFF.

Regarding this clone: The junction departs from germline at one end; a sequencing error may be responsible. The CDR3, as DNA: TGTGCCAGCAGCTCACCTAGGAACGCTGAAGCTTTCTTT. Amino acids: CASSSPRNAEAFF. V gene TRBV7-9 combines with J gene TRBJ1-1; D remains unclear. The CDR3 is 13 residues long. Germline lookup yields CDR1 SEHNR and CDR2 FQNEAQ (reference sequence).

The chain links TRBV19 to TRBJ2-1; 14 nucleotides agree with TRBD2. This CDR3 spans 16 amino acids. Germline CDR1 LNHDA, CDR2 SQIVND (reference sequence). Trimming removed 6 bases from V and 8 bases from J; junction bases left unmatched: 9. The CDR3 here is CASSDTGTSGRYEQFF. The DNA of the CDR3 is TGTGCCAGTAGCGACACGGGGACTAGCGGGAGATATGAGCAGTTCTTC. Full variable domain (remainder filled in from reference TRBV19 and TRBJ2-1): DGGITQSPKYLFRKEGQNVTLSCEQNLNHDAMYWYRQDPGQGLRLIYYSQIVNDFQKGDIAEGYSVSREKKESFPLTVTSAQKNPTAFYLCASSDTGTSGRYEQFFGPGTRLTVL.

J is TRBJ2-7 and V is TRBV6-2 or TRBV6-3, with TRBD2 matching 11 bases. The trim removed 5 bases at V and 5 bases at J, leaving 8 bases unmatched. Germline V gives CDR1 MNHEY, CDR2 SVGEGT. The CDR3 is made up of 15 amino acids. CDR3 in amino acids: CASSRLLAGVDEQYF. The CDR3 DNA sequence: TGTGCCAGCAGTCGTTTACTAGCGGGAGTAGACGAGCAGTACTTC.